The 9 T cell receptor beta chains below were found in one sample sequenced in a study of spatial heterogeneity in lung cancer (dated by TCRdb to about 2019). The library came from 5' RACE. For sequencing, a NextSeq 500 was employed. TCRdb's own reprocessing of the public reads used fastp at Q25 and MiXCR and kept productive beta chains. Duplicate CDR3 protein sequences are folded into a single record with the most common DNA and genes. Here the sample has 5,000 to 5,500 distinct CDR3 sequences; roughly 8.1% occur a single time. 45% to 50% of the sample comes from the top ten. Interpreted using the paper, the time point label stands for: sample taken at primary tumor resection. These receptors' antigens are unknown. What the study reported, not specific to this receptor: The tumor nonsynonymous mutation count correlated with the number of expanded alpha and beta TCRs within the tumor.

Material: lung tumor tissue, obtained at surgery. The receptors derive from a male donor with early-stage non-small cell lung cancer.

This clonotype was counted many times. CDR3 coding DNA: TGTGCCAGCAGTGTCATGGTTGGCAATCAGCCCCAGCATTTT. It is translated as CASSVMVGNQPQHF. This chain connects TRBV2 to TRBJ1-5, with D unresolved. This CDR3 comprises 14 residues. Trimming removed 4 bases from V and 2 bases from J, with 9 bases in between. Germline V lookup: CDR1 SNHLY, CDR2 FYNNEI.

This CDR3 is CASRVQGTDTQYF. CDR3 DNA sequence: TGTGCCAGCAGAGTACAGGGCACAGATACGCAGTATTTT. The chain joins TRBV6-6 to TRBJ2-3, with D perhaps TRBD1 (5 bases). Germline CDR1 reads MNHNY; CDR2 reads SVGAGI (reference sequence). This CDR3 contains 13 residues. V lost 6 bases and J 1 base, leaving 8 bases between the germline ends.

The chain carries TRBV29-1 and TRBJ2-2; tentatively, D is TRBD1 or TRBD2 (5 bases each). The CDR3 consists of 14 residues. Trimming took off 4 bases at V and 4 bases at J, with 13 bases between the two ends. CDR1 is SQVTM, CDR2 ANQGSEA, per germline. The CDR3 region is CSVGGLGTTGELFF. CDR3 bases: TGCAGCGTTGGGGGGTTAGGGACCACCGGGGAGCTGTTTTTT.

There are many counts of this clonotype. This sequence joins TRBV12-3 or TRBV12-4 and TRBJ2-2; D unclear. This CDR3 contains 13 residues. The ends were cut back, 6 bases at V and 7 bases at J, with 12 bases in the middle. The CDR3 DNA sequence: TGTGCCAGCAGCTCTTCTTGGGGCGGGGAGCTGTTTTTT. It codes for CASSSSWGGELFF.

In its sample, this clonotype is medium-sized. The genes are TRBV5-1 and TRBJ1-1; D is possibly TRBD1 (5 bases). There are 13 residues in the CDR3. V dropped 4 bases and J dropped 2 bases, with 9 bases sitting between them. Per germline, CDR1 SGHRS and CDR2 YFSETQ. The CDR3 here is CASSLDTNTEAFF. In nucleotides, the CDR3 is TGCGCCAGCAGCCTGGACACCAACACTGAAGCTTTCTTT. The full variable domain, rest sourced from reference TRBV5-1 and TRBJ1-1, is KAGVTQTPRYLIKTRGQQVTLSCSPISGHRSVSWYQQTPGQGLQFLFEYFSETQRNKGNFPGRFSGRQFSNSRSEMNVSTLELGDSALYLCASSLDTNTEAFFGQGTRLTVV.

The rearrangement links TRBV29-1 to TRBJ2-7; D is possibly TRBD2 (6 bases). The CDR3 is 13 residues long. The V gene's germline CDR1 is SQVTM and CDR2 ANQGSEA. V dropped 4 bases and J dropped 2 bases, with 12 bases sitting between them. The CDR3 coding sequence is TGCAGCGTTGCAGAGCGGGCCACCTACGAGCAGTACTTC. Protein: CSVAERATYEQYF.

This chain joins TRBV9 and TRBJ2-7; possible D gene TRBD2, 5 bases. Trimming removed 0 bases from V and 3 bases from J, with 10 bases in between. Germline-derived CDR1 and CDR2 are SGDLS and YYNGEE. The CDR3 has 14 amino acids. Here the CDR3 DNA reads TGTGCCAGCAGCGTAGGAGGGAGCAACTACGAGCAGTACTTC. It is translated as CASSVGGSNYEQYF.

This clonotype is deemed medium-sized (0.01 to 0.1%). This chain links TRBV10-1 with TRBJ2-2; TRBD2 matches 7 bases. Germline V gene data show CDR1 as WNHNN and CDR2 as SYGVQD (reference sequence). Germline trimming cut 3 bases from V and 4 bases from J; bases unmatched to any gene: 2. The CDR3 spans 14 residues. The CDR3: CASSDPGGTGELFF. The CDR3, as DNA: TGCGCCAGCAGTGACCCGGGGGGCACCGGGGAGCTGTTTTTT.

CDR3 sequence: CASSVGTGGAAEKDTQYF. For the CDR3, the DNA is TGTGCCAGCAGCGTAGGAACAGGGGGGGCAGCAGAAAAAGATACGCAGTATTTT. The chain employs TRBV9 and TRBJ2-3; possible D gene TRBD1, 8 bases. This CDR3 is built from 18 residues. Trimming cost V 0 bases and J 5 bases, with 22 bases left between them. Germline V gives CDR1 SGDLS, CDR2 YYNGEE.